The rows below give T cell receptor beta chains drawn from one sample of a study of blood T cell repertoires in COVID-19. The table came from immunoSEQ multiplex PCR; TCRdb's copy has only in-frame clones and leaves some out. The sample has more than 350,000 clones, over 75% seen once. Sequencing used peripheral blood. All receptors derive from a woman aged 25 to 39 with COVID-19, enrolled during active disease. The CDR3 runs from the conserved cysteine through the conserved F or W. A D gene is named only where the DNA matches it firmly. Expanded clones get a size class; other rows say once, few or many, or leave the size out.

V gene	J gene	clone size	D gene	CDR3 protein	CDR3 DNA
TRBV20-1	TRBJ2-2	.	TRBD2	CSASMLAGGSGELFF	TGCAGTGCTAGTATGCTAGCGGGAGGTTCCGGGGAGCTGTTTTTT
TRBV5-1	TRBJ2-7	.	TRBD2	CASSLVVAGESEQYF	TGCGCCAGCAGCTTGGTGGTAGCGGGAGAGAGTGAGCAGTACTTC
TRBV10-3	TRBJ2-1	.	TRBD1	CAISPSGTVNNEQFF	TGTGCCATCAGTCCTTCCGGGACAGTAAACAATGAGCAGTTCTTC
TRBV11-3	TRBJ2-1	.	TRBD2	CASSFRTSGSFSEQFF	TGTGCCAGCAGCTTCCGGACTAGCGGGAGTTTCAGTGAGCAGTTCTTC
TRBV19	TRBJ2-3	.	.	CASSSRESPTDTQYF	TGTGCCAGTAGTTCCCGGGAATCCCCCACAGATACGCAGTATTTT
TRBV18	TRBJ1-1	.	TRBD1	CASSRDRAQEAFF	TGTGCCAGCTCACGAGACAGGGCCCAGGAAGCTTTCTTT
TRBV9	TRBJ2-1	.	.	CASSLYNEQFF	TGTGCCAGCAGCTTATACAATGAGCAGTTCTTC
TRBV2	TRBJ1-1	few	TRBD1	CASSEQGGDVAFF	TGTGCCAGCAGTGAACAGGGGGGAGATGTAGCTTTCTTT
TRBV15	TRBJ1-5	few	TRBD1	CATSRGQGLQNQPQHF	TGTGCCACCAGCAGAGGACAGGGGCTACAGAATCAGCCCCAGCATTTT
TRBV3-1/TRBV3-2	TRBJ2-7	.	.	CASSQASGDAYEQYF	TGTGCCAGCAGCCAAGCCTCTGGAGACGCCTACGAGCAGTACTTC
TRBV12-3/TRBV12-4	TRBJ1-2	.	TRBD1	CASRRTGSGYTF	TGTGCCAGCAGGCGGACAGGGTCCGGCTACACCTTC
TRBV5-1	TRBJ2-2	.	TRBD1	CASGGQGHTGELFF	TGCGCCAGTGGGGGACAGGGTCACACCGGGGAGCTGTTTTTT
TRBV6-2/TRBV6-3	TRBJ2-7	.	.	CASSPLDRPVQYF	TGTGCCAGCAGCCCTCTCGACAGGCCGGTGCAGTACTTC
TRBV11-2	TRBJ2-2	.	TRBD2	CASSLVASGGTGELFF	TGTGCCAGCAGCTTAGTGGCTAGCGGGGGAACCGGGGAGCTGTTTTTT
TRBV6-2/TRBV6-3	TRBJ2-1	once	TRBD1	CASSLQGGYYNEQFF	TGTGCCAGCAGCTTACAGGGGGGCTACTACAATGAGCAGTTCTTC
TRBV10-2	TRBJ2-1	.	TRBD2	CASRTGGPGNEQFF	TGCGCCAGCAGGACGGGAGGGCCGGGCAATGAGCAGTTCTTC
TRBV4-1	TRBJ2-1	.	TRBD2	CASSQDKWRSGRAFNDEQFF	TGCGCCAGCAGCCAAGATAAGTGGCGCAGCGGGAGGGCCTTTAACGATGAGCAGTTCTTC
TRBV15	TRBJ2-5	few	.	CATSRAQGAETQYF	TGTGCCACCAGCAGAGCACAGGGCGCAGAGACCCAGTACTTC
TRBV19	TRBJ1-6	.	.	CASSLREDSPLHF	TGTGCCAGTAGTCTCAGGGAAGACTCACCCCTCCACTTT
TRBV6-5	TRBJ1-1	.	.	CASSYSRSGGTEAFF	TGTGCCAGCAGTTACTCGAGATCAGGCGGGACTGAAGCTTTCTTT
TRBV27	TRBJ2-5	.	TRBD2	CASSPSPGTSGRSRQETQYF	TGTGCCAGCAGTCCCTCCCCCGGGACTAGCGGGAGGAGTCGCCAAGAGACCCAGTACTTC
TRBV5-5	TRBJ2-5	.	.	CASSSLDRAETQYF	TGTGCCAGCAGCTCCCTCGACAGAGCCGAGACCCAGTACTTC
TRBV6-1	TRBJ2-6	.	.	CASSDRTGPFSGANVLTF	TGTGCCAGCAGTGATCGAACGGGTCCATTCTCTGGGGCCAACGTCCTGACTTTC